Listed below are T cell receptor beta chains from one sample, sequenced in a study of T cells in Graves' hyperthyroidism and ophthalmopathy. One entry per CDR3 protein, called by TCRdb with MiXCR from the multiplex PCR reads. Of 500,000 or so distinct CDR3 sequences in the sample, about 15% were seen once. Specimen: blood. The source of these receptors is a woman aged 25 to 39 with Graves' ophthalmopathy. CDR3s include the opening cysteine and the closing phenylalanine or tryptophan. A D gene is named only where the DNA matches it firmly. Rows may omit the clone size; those that give it use once, few, many or a size class.

size: NA; J: TRBJ2-1; V: TRBV20-1; D: NA; CDR3: CSVQPGEQFF; DNA: TGCAGCGTACAGCCGGGTGAGCAGTTCTTC
size: NA; J: TRBJ2-5; V: TRBV7-2; D: TRBD1; CDR3: CASSAVRGQGEETQYF; DNA: TGTGCCAGCAGCGCCGTTAGGGGACAGGGGGAAGAGACCCAGTACTTC
size: NA; J: TRBJ2-7; V: TRBV9; D: TRBD2; CDR3: CASSPRATAGAYEQYF; DNA: TGTGCCAGCAGCCCAAGGGCAACAGCGGGGGCCTACGAGCAGTACTTC
size: few; J: TRBJ2-2; V: TRBV12-5; D: TRBD1; CDR3: CASGLSRGQDTGELFF; DNA: TGTGCTAGTGGTTTGTCCAGGGGGCAAGACACCGGGGAGCTGTTTTTT
size: many; J: TRBJ2-3; V: TRBV2; D: TRBD2; CDR3: CASSAVTSGRADTQYF; DNA: TGTGCCAGCAGCGCAGTGACTAGCGGGAGAGCGGATACGCAGTATTTT
size: many; J: TRBJ2-7; V: TRBV5-1; D: NA; CDR3: CASSGIGGAYEQYF; DNA: TGCGCCAGCAGCGGGATAGGGGGGGCCTACGAGCAGTACTTC
size: many; J: TRBJ1-1; V: TRBV4-1; D: TRBD1; CDR3: CASSRVGTGNTEAFF; DNA: TGCGCCAGCAGCCGCGTTGGGACAGGGAACACTGAAGCTTTCTTT
size: NA; J: TRBJ1-2; V: TRBV7-3; D: NA; CDR3: CASSLLAGHGYTF; DNA: TGTGCCAGCAGCTTACTCGCGGGGCATGGCTACACCTTC
size: few; J: TRBJ2-3; V: TRBV10-3; D: TRBD2; CDR3: CAITGGTSGRATDTQYF; DNA: TGTGCCATCACCGGCGGGACTAGCGGGAGGGCGACAGATACGCAGTATTTT
size: NA; J: TRBJ1-1; V: TRBV15; D: NA; CDR3: CATKAGAVTEAFF; DNA: TGTGCCACCAAGGCGGGGGCAGTGACTGAAGCTTTCTTT
size: NA; J: TRBJ2-1; V: TRBV7-9; D: TRBD2; CDR3: CASSLSVGRAHNEQFF; DNA: TGTGCCAGCAGCTTAAGTGTCGGGAGGGCCCACAATGAGCAGTTCTTC
size: few; J: TRBJ2-4; V: TRBV19; D: NA; CDR3: CASSNREIAKNIQYF; DNA: TGTGCCAGTAGTAATAGGGAGATAGCCAAAAACATTCAGTACTTC
size: few; J: TRBJ1-1; V: TRBV6-1; D: NA; CDR3: CASRNAGIMNTEAFF; DNA: TGTGCCAGCAGGAACGCAGGTATCATGAACACTGAAGCTTTCTTT
size: NA; J: TRBJ2-1; V: TRBV6-1; D: TRBD1; CDR3: CASRGTGRNEQFF; DNA: TGTGCCAGCAGGGGGACAGGGCGAAATGAGCAGTTCTTC
size: many; J: TRBJ2-3; V: TRBV20-1; D: TRBD2; CDR3: CSARGAAGELADTQYF; DNA: TGCAGTGCTAGAGGAGCAGCGGGAGAGCTGGCAGATACGCAGTATTTT
size: many; J: TRBJ2-7; V: TRBV28; D: NA; CDR3: CASSLDINSYEQYF; DNA: TGTGCCAGCAGTTTGGACATTAACTCCTACGAGCAGTACTTC
size: NA; J: TRBJ2-1; V: TRBV10-3; D: NA; CDR3: CAISGTRGHNEQFF; DNA: TGTGCCATCAGTGGGACCCGGGGCCACAATGAGCAGTTCTTC
size: many; J: TRBJ2-5; V: TRBV3-1; D: TRBD1; CDR3: CASSQTDRGEETQYF; DNA: TGTGCCAGCAGCCAGACCGACAGGGGCGAAGAGACCCAGTACTTC
size: few; J: TRBJ2-7; V: TRBV27; D: NA; CDR3: CASRRADPGLQYF; DNA: TGTGCCAGCAGACGTGCTGACCCGGGATTGCAGTACTTC
size: many; J: TRBJ1-1; V: TRBV4-3; D: NA; CDR3: CASSQDEGLNTEAFF; DNA: TGCGCCAGCAGCCAAGATGAGGGGCTTAACACTGAAGCTTTCTTT
size: many; J: TRBJ1-1; V: TRBV20-1; D: TRBD1; CDR3: CSAIRGGNTEAFF; DNA: TGCAGTGCTATCAGGGGGGGGAACACTGAAGCTTTCTTT
size: many; J: TRBJ2-2; V: TRBV11-2; D: NA; CDR3: CASSLYVSNTGELFF; DNA: TGTGCCAGCAGCTTATACGTATCGAACACCGGGGAGCTGTTTTTT
size: NA; J: TRBJ2-4; V: TRBV19; D: TRBD2; CDR3: CASSPGGTPVIQYF; DNA: TGTGCCAGTAGTCCCGGGGGGACCCCGGTTATTCAGTACTTC
size: many; J: TRBJ2-5; V: TRBV24-1; D: NA; CDR3: CATSDSQEETQYF; DNA: TGTGCCACCAGTGATTCCCAGGAGGAGACCCAGTACTTC
size: NA; J: TRBJ2-5; V: TRBV4-3; D: TRBD1; CDR3: CASSQGTGQQTQYF; DNA: TGCGCCAGCAGCCAAGGGACAGGGCAACAAACCCAGTACTTC
size: few; J: TRBJ2-5; V: TRBV7-2; D: NA; CDR3: CASSPLGRPLETQYF; DNA: TGTGCCAGCAGCCCCCTAGGACGGCCTTTAGAGACCCAGTACTTC
size: many; J: TRBJ1-6; V: TRBV19; D: NA; CDR3: CASSISRSPLHF; DNA: TGTGCCAGTAGTATCAGTCGATCACCCCTCCACTTT
size: many; J: TRBJ2-4; V: TRBV28; D: TRBD1; CDR3: CASTSDRGNIQYF; DNA: TGTGCCAGCACCTCGGACAGGGGAAACATTCAGTACTTC
size: NA; J: TRBJ2-4; V: TRBV18; D: TRBD2; CDR3: CASSPPPSGSGIFDKNIQYF; DNA: TGTGCCAGCTCACCACCCCCTAGCGGGAGTGGTATTTTCGACAAAAACATTCAGTACTTC
size: few; J: TRBJ1-4; V: TRBV5-4; D: NA; CDR3: CASSRDTPTNEKLFF; DNA: TGTGCCAGCAGCAGGGACACCCCAACTAATGAAAAACTGTTTTTT
size: NA; J: TRBJ2-7; V: TRBV2; D: NA; CDR3: CASSRQASYEQYF; DNA: TGTGCCAGCTCAAGACAGGCCTCCTACGAGCAGTACTTC
size: NA; J: TRBJ2-7; V: TRBV24-1; D: NA; CDR3: CATSDFGSGSDEQYF; DNA: TGTGCCACCAGTGATTTTGGGTCGGGGTCGGACGAGCAGTACTTC
size: once; J: TRBJ2-5; V: TRBV20-1; D: TRBD1; CDR3: CSAIGTGLETQYF; DNA: TGCAGTGCAATAGGGACAGGGCTAGAGACCCAGTACTTC
size: NA; J: TRBJ1-2; V: TRBV6-2/TRBV6-3; D: NA; CDR3: CASSYSEPYGYTF; DNA: TGTGCCAGCAGTTATTCGGAGCCCTATGGCTACACCTTC
size: many; J: TRBJ1-2; V: TRBV15; D: NA; CDR3: CATSRPSNYGYTF; DNA: TGTGCCACCAGCAGACCCAGCAACTATGGCTACACCTTC
size: few; J: TRBJ2-7; V: TRBV4-1; D: NA; CDR3: CASSLGRGAWQYF; DNA: TGCGCCAGCAGCCTAGGAAGGGGGGCCTGGCAGTACTTC
size: NA; J: TRBJ1-2; V: TRBV28; D: TRBD1; CDR3: CASSSDRDYYGYTF; DNA: TGTGCCAGCAGCTCCGACAGGGACTACTATGGCTACACCTTC
size: NA; J: TRBJ2-5; V: TRBV29-1; D: NA; CDR3: CSGRQGGETQCF; DNA: TGCAGCGGCAGACAGGGAGGAGAGACCCAGTGCTTC
size: many; J: TRBJ2-3; V: TRBV20-1; D: NA; CDR3: CSARDMEIATDTQYF; DNA: TGCAGTGCTAGAGACATGGAGATTGCCACAGATACGCAGTATTTT
size: few; J: TRBJ2-7; V: TRBV29-1; D: TRBD1; CDR3: CSVVRDRTYEQYF; DNA: TGCAGCGTCGTAAGGGACAGAACTTACGAGCAGTACTTC
size: many; J: TRBJ2-7; V: TRBV6-2/TRBV6-3; D: TRBD2; CDR3: CACEGLAGAYEQYF; DNA: TGTGCCTGCGAAGGGCTAGCGGGGGCCTACGAGCAGTACTTC
size: NA; J: TRBJ2-3; V: TRBV5-1; D: NA; CDR3: CASFNQWGADTQYF; DNA: TGCGCCAGCTTCAACCAGTGGGGGGCAGATACGCAGTATTTT
size: NA; J: TRBJ1-5; V: TRBV7-6; D: NA; CDR3: CASSLAGGRSNQPQHF; DNA: TGTGCCAGCAGCTTGGCGGGGGGCAGGAGCAATCAGCCCCAGCATTTT
size: NA; J: TRBJ2-2; V: TRBV28; D: NA; CDR3: CASSAGLDTGGLFF; DNA: TGTGCCAGCAGTGCGGGGTTAGACACCGGGGGGCTGTTTTTT
size: few; J: TRBJ2-7; V: TRBV14; D: TRBD2; CDR3: CASSHGLAYEQYF; DNA: TGTGCCAGCAGCCATGGACTAGCCTACGAGCAGTACTTC
size: NA; J: TRBJ2-3; V: TRBV7-2; D: TRBD2; CDR3: CASTTLWREGSTDTQYF; DNA: TGTGCCAGCACCACATTGTGGCGGGAGGGGAGCACAGATACGCAGTATTTT
size: NA; J: TRBJ1-6; V: TRBV18; D: NA; CDR3: CASHRDKSSYNSPLHF; DNA: TGTGCCAGCCACCGGGACAAGAGCTCCTATAATTCACCCCTCCACTTT
size: few; J: TRBJ2-7; V: TRBV12-3/TRBV12-4; D: NA; CDR3: CASSLGHGREQYF; DNA: TGTGCCAGCAGTTTGGGCCACGGTCGCGAGCAGTACTTC
size: many; J: TRBJ1-5; V: TRBV27; D: NA; CDR3: CASSSHPGTPFNQPQHF; DNA: TGTGCCAGCAGTTCCCACCCCGGGACACCGTTCAATCAGCCCCAGCATTTT
size: NA; J: TRBJ1-2; V: TRBV5-8; D: TRBD1; CDR3: CASSLDRGLSGYTF; DNA: TGTGCCAGCAGCTTGGACAGGGGGCTGTCGGGCTACACCTTC
size: NA; J: TRBJ2-7; V: TRBV6-1; D: NA; CDR3: CASRTGPSSYEQYF; DNA: TGTGCCAGCAGAACCGGGCCAAGCTCCTACGAGCAGTACTTC
size: many; J: TRBJ2-2; V: TRBV11-1; D: NA; CDR3: CASSWGENTGELFF; DNA: TGTGCCAGCAGCTGGGGGGAGAACACCGGGGAGCTGTTTTTT
size: few; J: TRBJ2-7; V: TRBV6-4; D: NA; CDR3: CASSEELNYEQYF; DNA: TGTGCCAGCAGTGAGGAGTTGAACTACGAGCAGTACTTC
size: many; J: TRBJ2-3; V: TRBV12-3/TRBV12-4; D: TRBD2; CDR3: CAESGEGNTDTQYF; DNA: TGTGCCGAGTCGGGGGAGGGGAACACAGATACGCAGTATTTT
size: few; J: TRBJ2-5; V: TRBV6-2/TRBV6-3; D: TRBD1; CDR3: CASRRTGGGETQYF; DNA: TGTGCCAGCAGGCGGACAGGGGGAGGAGAGACCCAGTACTTC